This paragraph covers one T cell receptor beta chain sequence. These data come from a study of PD-1 blockade in classical Hodgkin lymphoma. Deletions cut 0 bases from V and 5 bases from J, with 5 bases between. Germline lookup yields CDR1 SGHNT and CDR2 YYREEE (reference sequence). CDR3 length: 12 residues. Only in-frame clones appear in the TCRdb table, and some are missing; sequencing was by immunoSEQ multiplex PCR. In the table there are roughly 70,000 clones, nearly 95% of which are singletons. The sample's time point: newly diagnosed, previously untreated cHL patient sample. This chain connects TRBV5-4 to TRBJ1-2; unclear D gene. The receptor comes from a human donor with classical Hodgkin lymphoma. Specimen: peripheral blood mononuclear cells (PBMCs). CDR3 region: CASSLDSYGYTF. CDR3 in DNA: TGTGCCAGCAGCTTGGACTCATATGGCTACACCTTC. The variable domain in full, with the rest retrieved from reference TRBV5-4 and TRBJ1-2, is ETGVTQSPTHLIKTRGQQVTLRCSSQSGHNTVSWYQQALGQGPQFIFQYYREEENGRGNFPPRFSGLQFPNYSSELNVNALELDDSALYLCASSLDSYGYTFGSGTRLTVV.